These 2 T cell receptor beta chains share one sample of origin, sequenced in a study of CD8 T cells in Susac syndrome (dated by TCRdb to between 2018 and 2020). The library relied on the immunoSEQ multiplex PCR assay. RNA was extracted using the RNeasy kit, and about 0.45 to 1 ug of the RNA was reverse transcribed with random hexamers. TCRdb ran its own pipeline on the public reads, namely fastp trimming at Q25 and MiXCR clone calling, and kept in-frame beta chains. Entries that share a CDR3 protein sequence are merged under the most common genes and DNA. Within this sample are about 300,000 distinct CDR3 sequences, with almost 85% of them counted one time only. The ten largest clones represent around 0.22% of the sample. Sequencing was carried out using CD8+ T cells from PBMCs. All receptors derive from a human donor with multiple sclerosis.

The genes are TRBV10-3 and TRBJ2-7; D is ambiguous. V was cut by 2 bases and J by 4 bases, with 15 bases left in between. Germline assignment: CDR1 ENHRY and CDR2 SYGVKD. CDR3 length: 15 residues. Written as DNA, the CDR3 is TGTGCCATCAGTGAGCCTCCCCGGCCGATTTACGAGCAGTACTTC. As protein: CAISEPPRPIYEQYF.

The V gene is TRBV4-3, the J gene TRBJ1-1; D perhaps matches TRBD1 (6 bases). Germline CDR1 is LGHNA and CDR2 is YSLEER. CDR3 length: 15 residues. V was shortened by 0 bases and J by 6 bases, with 14 bases between the two germline ends. CDR3 in amino acids: CASSQDRTAGAEAFF. The CDR3 DNA reads TGCGCCAGCAGCCAAGACCGGACAGCCGGGGCTGAAGCTTTCTTT.